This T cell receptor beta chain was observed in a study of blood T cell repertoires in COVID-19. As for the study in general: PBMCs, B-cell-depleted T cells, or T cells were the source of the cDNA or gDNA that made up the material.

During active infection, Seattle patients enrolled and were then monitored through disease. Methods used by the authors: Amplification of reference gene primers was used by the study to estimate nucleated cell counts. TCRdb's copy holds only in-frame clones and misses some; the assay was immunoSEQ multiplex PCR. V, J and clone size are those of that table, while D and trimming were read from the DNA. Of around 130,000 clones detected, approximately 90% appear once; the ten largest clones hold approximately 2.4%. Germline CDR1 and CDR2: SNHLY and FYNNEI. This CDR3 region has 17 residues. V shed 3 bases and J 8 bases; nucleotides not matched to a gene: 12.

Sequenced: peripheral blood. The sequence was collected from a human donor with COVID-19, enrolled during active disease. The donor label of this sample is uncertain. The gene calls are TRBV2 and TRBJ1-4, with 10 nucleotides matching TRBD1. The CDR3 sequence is CASSDRVPGTGDEKLFF. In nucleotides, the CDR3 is TGTGCCAGCAGTGATAGGGTTCCCGGGACAGGGGACGAAAAACTGTTTTTT.